This T cell receptor (gamma chain) was recovered during a study of Vδ1+ human thymocytes. Study results and limitations: In the thymus, TRG and TRD repertoires looked highly polyclonal with Gaussian CDR3 lengths.

The length of the CDR3 is 14 residues. From germline, CDR1 is EGSNGY and CDR2 YDSYNSKV. Losses at the gene ends were 1 base for V and 3 bases for J; bases not matched to a gene: 6. RNA was extracted from the cells and then reverse transcribed. The CDR3 regions were amplified by multiplex PCR from V-gene primers to a constant-region primer. With CATT, TCRdb re-called clones from the multiplex PCR reads. Found here are tens of thousands of gamma-chain clones, about 19% of them singletons; the top ten hold under 2%. A word on this clone: Its target is unknown. Other DNA sequences in the sample encode the same CDR3.

The sample taken for sequencing was Vdelta1+ gamma-delta thymocytes from the thymus. This sample's subset: FACS-sorted CD3+ TCRalphabeta- TCRVdelta1+ TCRVdelta2- thymocytes. This receptor was taken from a girl less than two years old who had congenital heart surgery. This chain links TRGV2 with TRGJ1 or TRGJ2. In DNA form, the CDR3 reads TGTGCCACCTGGGACGGCGGACCTTATTATAAGAAACTCTTT. Its protein is CATWDGGPYYKKLF.